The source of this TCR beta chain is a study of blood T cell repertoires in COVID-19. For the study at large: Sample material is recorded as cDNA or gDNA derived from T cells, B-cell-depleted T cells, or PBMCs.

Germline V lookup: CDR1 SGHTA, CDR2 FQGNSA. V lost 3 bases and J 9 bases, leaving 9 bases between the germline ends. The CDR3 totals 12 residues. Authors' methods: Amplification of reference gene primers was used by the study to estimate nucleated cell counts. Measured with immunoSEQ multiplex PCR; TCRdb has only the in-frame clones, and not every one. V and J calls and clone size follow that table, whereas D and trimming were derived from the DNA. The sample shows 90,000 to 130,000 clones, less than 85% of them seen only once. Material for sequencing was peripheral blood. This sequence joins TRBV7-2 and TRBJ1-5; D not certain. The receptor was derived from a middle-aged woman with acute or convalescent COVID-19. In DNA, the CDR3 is TGTGCCAGCAGCTTGGAGCTTGGGCCCCAGCATTTT. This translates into CASSLELGPQHF.